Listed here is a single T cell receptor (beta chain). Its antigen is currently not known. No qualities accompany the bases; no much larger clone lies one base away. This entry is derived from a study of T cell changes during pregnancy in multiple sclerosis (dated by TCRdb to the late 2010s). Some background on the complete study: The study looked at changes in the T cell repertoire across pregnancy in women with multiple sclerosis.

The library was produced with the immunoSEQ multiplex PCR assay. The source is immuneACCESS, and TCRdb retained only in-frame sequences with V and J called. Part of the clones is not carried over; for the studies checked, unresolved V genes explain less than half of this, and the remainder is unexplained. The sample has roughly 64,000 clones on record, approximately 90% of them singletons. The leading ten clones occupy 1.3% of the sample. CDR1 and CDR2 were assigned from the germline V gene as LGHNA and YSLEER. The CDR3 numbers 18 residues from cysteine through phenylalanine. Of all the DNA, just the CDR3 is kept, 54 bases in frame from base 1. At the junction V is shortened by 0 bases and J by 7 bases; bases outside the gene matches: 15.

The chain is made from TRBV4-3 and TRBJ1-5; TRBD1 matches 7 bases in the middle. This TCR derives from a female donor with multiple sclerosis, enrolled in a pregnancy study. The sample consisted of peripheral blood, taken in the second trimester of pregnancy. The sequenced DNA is TGCGCCAGCAGCCAAGATTTGGTCTTCCGACAGGGTGAACAGCCCCAGCATTTT. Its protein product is CASSQDLVFRQGEQPQHF.